The present T cell receptor beta chain was sequenced within a study of T cell responses to AZD1222 COVID-19 vaccine. The study, taken as a whole, reports: Following two doses of AZD1222, Spike-specific TCR breadth and depth rose. Repertoire sampling was restricted to post-peak T cell response timepoints. CD4 TCRs linked to vaccination spanned spike, dominating at 160-218 and 743-854. Recipients of AZD1222 seropositive at baseline numbered only 6 or 7.

The germline CDR1 and CDR2 sequences are LNHNV and YYDKDF (reference sequence). The CDR3 spans 14 residues. The ends were cut back, 0 bases at V and 2 bases at J, with 7 bases in the middle. The protocol was immunoSEQ multiplex PCR, while the TCRdb copy is restricted to in-frame clones and leaves out a portion. The data contain around 100,000 clones, about 87% of them singletons. On this clone itself: Its antigen is not identified.

The sample was peripheral blood, taken on day 0 of AZD1222 vaccination. This TCR was sampled from an adult in good health. The rearrangement uses TRBV15 and TRBJ1-1, with unresolved D. The chain's CDR3 is CATSRDQLNTEAFF. In DNA, the CDR3 is TGTGCCACCAGCAGAGATCAGCTTAACACTGAAGCTTTCTTT. Combining the CDR3 with reference TRBV15 and TRBJ1-1 gives the whole variable domain DAMVIQNPRYQVTQFGKPVTLSCSQTLNHNVMYWYQQKSSQAPKLLFHYYDKDFNNEADTPDNFQSRRPNTSFCFLDIRSPGLGDTAMYLCATSRDQLNTEAFFGQGTRLTVV.